This T cell receptor beta chain was captured in a study of beta chain features in type 1 diabetes. Across the study: Examination covered some 99,000,000 sorted cells spanning all samples.

Since all of the isolated RNA was reverse transcribed, expressed TCRB transcripts were what got sequenced. Sequencing used immunoSEQ multiplex PCR; TCRdb keeps in-frame clones, though not all of them. The sample lists around 140,000 clones, around an eighth seen once, with around 1.4% in the top ten. General study points: Moderate but significant shortening of TCRB CDR3s was recorded in all four CD4+ subsets from Type 1 diabetes patients. Compared to healthy donors, patients appeared to have naive, central memory and Treg TCRB repertoires that were more alike.

V was shortened by 4 bases and J by 5 bases, with 16 bases between the two germline ends. The germline gives CDR1 SQVTM, CDR2 ANQGSEA. The CDR3 contains 14 residues. The sample holds a few counts of this clone. What it binds is unknown. This specimen includes other DNA sequences encoding the same CDR3. V and J are TRBV29-1 and TRBJ2-3; D not certain. The sample comprised central memory CD4+ T cells from blood. This sequence was found in a man aged 18 to 29 with type 1 diabetes. CDR3 sequence reads: CSVGAGVSGDTQYF. For the CDR3, the DNA is TGCAGCGTTGGGGCAGGTGTTAGTGGAGATACGCAGTATTTT.